Included here is one TCR beta chain sequence, with context. These data originate in a study of CD8+ T cells in alopecia areata. RNA extraction and reverse transcription yielded cDNA as sequencing template. Profiled with immunoSEQ multiplex PCR; TCRdb holds only in-frame clones, not every one. Of about 150,000 clones in the sample, around three fifths were seen once. This TCR derives from a human donor with alopecia areata. This specimen was CD4+ T cells sorted from blood, taken at week 0.

In DNA form, the CDR3 reads TGTGCCAGCAGCCGGTCCCCCAACACTGAAGCTTTCTTT. Translated, it gives CASSRSPNTEAFF. The V and J genes are TRBV11-3 and TRBJ1-1, with no clear D. This CDR3 region has 13 residues. V was shortened by 5 bases and J by 2 bases, with 9 bases between the two germline ends. Germline CDR1 is SGHNT and CDR2 is YENEEA.